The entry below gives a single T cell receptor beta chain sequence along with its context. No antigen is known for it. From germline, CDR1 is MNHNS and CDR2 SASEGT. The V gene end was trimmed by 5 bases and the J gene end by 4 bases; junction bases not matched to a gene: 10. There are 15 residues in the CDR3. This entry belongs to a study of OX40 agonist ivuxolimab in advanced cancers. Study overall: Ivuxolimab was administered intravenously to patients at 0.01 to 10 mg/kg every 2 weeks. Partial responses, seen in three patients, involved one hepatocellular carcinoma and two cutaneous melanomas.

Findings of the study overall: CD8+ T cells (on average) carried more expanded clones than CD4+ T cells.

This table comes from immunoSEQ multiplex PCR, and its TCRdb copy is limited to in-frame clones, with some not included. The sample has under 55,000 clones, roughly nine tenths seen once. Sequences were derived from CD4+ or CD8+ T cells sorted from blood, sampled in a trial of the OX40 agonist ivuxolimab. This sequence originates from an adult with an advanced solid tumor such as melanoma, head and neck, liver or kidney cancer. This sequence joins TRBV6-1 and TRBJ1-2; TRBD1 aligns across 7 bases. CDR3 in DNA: TGTGCCAGCAGTCCCTCGGTGGGACAGATCTATGGCTACACCTTC. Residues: CASSPSVGQIYGYTF.